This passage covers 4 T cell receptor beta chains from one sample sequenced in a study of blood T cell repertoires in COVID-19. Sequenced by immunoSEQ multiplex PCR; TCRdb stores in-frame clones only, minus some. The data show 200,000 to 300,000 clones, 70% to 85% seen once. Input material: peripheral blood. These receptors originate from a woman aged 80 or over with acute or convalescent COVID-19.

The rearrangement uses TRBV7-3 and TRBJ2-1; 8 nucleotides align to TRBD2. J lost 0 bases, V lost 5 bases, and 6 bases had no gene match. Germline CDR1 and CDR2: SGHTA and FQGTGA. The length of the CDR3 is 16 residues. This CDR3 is CASSPRGANSYNEQFF. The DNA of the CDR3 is TGTGCCAGCAGCCCGCGGGGGGCCAACTCCTACAATGAGCAGTTCTTC.

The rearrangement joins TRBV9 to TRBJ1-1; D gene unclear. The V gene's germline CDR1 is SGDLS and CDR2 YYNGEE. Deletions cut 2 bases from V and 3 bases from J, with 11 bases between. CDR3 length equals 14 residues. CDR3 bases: TGTGCCAGCAGCGTCACTTCCCTGGACACTGAAGCTTTCTTT. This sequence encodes CASSVTSLDTEAFF. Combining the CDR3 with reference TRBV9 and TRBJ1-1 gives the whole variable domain DSGVTQTPKHLITATGQRVTLRCSPRSGDLSVYWYQQSLDQGLQFLIQYYNGEERAKGNILERFSAQQFPDLHSELNLSSLELGDSALYFCASSVTSLDTEAFFGQGTRLTVV.

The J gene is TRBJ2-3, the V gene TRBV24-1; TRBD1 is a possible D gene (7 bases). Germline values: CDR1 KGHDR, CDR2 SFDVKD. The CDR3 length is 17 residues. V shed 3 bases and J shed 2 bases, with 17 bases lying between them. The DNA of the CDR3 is TGTGCCACCAGTGATCGGGGGAAGGGGGCTGTCACAGATACGCAGTATTTT. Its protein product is CATSDRGKGAVTDTQYF.

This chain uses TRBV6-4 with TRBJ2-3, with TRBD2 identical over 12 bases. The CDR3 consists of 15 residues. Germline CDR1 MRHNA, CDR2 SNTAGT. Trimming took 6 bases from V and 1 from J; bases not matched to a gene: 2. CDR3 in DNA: TGTGCCAGCAGGAGACTAGCGGGGGGCACAGATACGCAGTATTTT. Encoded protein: CASRRLAGGTDTQYF.